This T cell receptor (beta chain) was found in a study of chemoradiotherapy in HPV16-positive cancers (dated by TCRdb to the early 2020s). Study-wide context: Candidate HPV-specific T-cell clones and common TCR motifs were defined through functional T-cell assays on cells from a couple of HPV16-positive patients. Whether T-cell immunity against the HPV oncoproteins E6 and E7 changes during chemoradiotherapy and whether survival is affected by this immunity were examined in the study. TCR repertoires from over 80 patients with HPV-related cancers were then used to track the candidate HPV-specific TCRs and motifs.

The library was generated by the immunoSEQ multiplex PCR assay. The source is immuneACCESS, and TCRdb retained only in-frame sequences with V and J called. Part of the clones is not carried over; for the studies checked, unresolved V genes explain less than half of this, and the remainder is unexplained. The sample yields thousands of clones; just under 75% were counted once. Less than 10% of the sample comes from the top ten. Note on this clone: Its antigen is not yet known. No clone much larger than this one lies a single base away; base qualities are absent.

Overall study results and their limits: Expansion of candidate HPV-specific clones and E7-related TCR motifs was observed in the tumor microenvironment during treatment, whereas no such expansion was observed for non-HPV-specific T cells. The survival association was reported for HPV16-positive patients, and the functional definition of HPV-specific T cells was derived from only two HPV16-positive patients. Among HPV16-positive patients, expansion of HPV-responsive T cells during chemoradiotherapy was associated with better recurrence-free survival.

The CDR3 has 17 amino acids, counting the end cysteine and phenylalanine. Kept here is only the CDR3 DNA, which spans 51 bases and is read in frame from base 1. The germline V end is reduced by 5 bases and the J end by 0 bases; junction bases left unmatched: 12. CDR1 MDHEN and CDR2 SYDVKM were looked up in the germline V gene. Because repertoires were sampled repeatedly during chemoradiotherapy, clonal expansion in the tumor microenvironment could be followed. Rearrangement joined TRBV28 to TRBJ2-7, and TRBD1 aligns with 8 junction nucleotides. The sequences come from tumor tissue, collected from a patient who underwent chemoradiotherapy. The TCR comes from a human donor with HPV-associated anogenital cancer. The nucleotides read TGTGCCAGCAGTATAGATGGCCGGACAGGGCCCTCCTACGAGCAGTACTTC. It encodes CASSIDGRTGPSYEQYF.